One sample yielded the 3 T cell receptor beta chains listed below, sequenced in a study of blood T cell repertoires in COVID-19. Here immunoSEQ multiplex PCR was the method, and the copy in TCRdb shows in-frame clones only, minus some. The sample holds about 160,000 clones; 90% are singletons and the top ten take roughly a sixth. The material sequenced was peripheral blood. The receptors come from a man aged 55 to 70 with active or convalescent COVID-19.

The chain couples TRBV5-1 to TRBJ2-1; TRBD2 matches 10 bases. CDR3 length: 15 residues. Trimming at V came to 5 bases and at J to 2 bases, leaving 4 bases not matched to a gene. The germline V gene has CDR1 SGHRS and CDR2 YFSETQ. CDR3 DNA: TGCGCCAGCAGTCTGACTAGCGGGCCCTACAATGAGCAGTTCTTC. Encoded protein: CASSLTSGPYNEQFF.

V usage is TRBV7-2 and J usage is TRBJ1-3; 7 bases are a match to TRBD1. From germline, CDR1 is SGHTA and CDR2 FQGNSA. The CDR3 length is 18 residues. The junction had 14 bases not matched to a gene; V was cut back by 6 bases and J by 0 bases. CDR3 nucleotides: TGTGCCAGCAGTCTTTATACCCTCGGGACAGCCTCTGGAAACACCATATATTTT. It is translated as CASSLYTLGTASGNTIYF. The full variable domain, in which reference TRBV7-2 and TRBJ1-3 provide the parts outside the CDR3, is GAGVSQSPSNKVTEKGKDVELRCDPISGHTALYWYRQSLGQGLEFLIYFQGNSAPDKSGLPSDRFSAERTGGSVSTLTIQRTQQEDSAVYLCASSLYTLGTASGNTIYFGEGSWLTVV.

The chain has TRBV28 and TRBJ1-2; D remains unclear. The V end lost 8 bases, the J end lost 4 bases, and 17 bases lay between the germline ends. The V gene's germline CDR1 is MDHEN and CDR2 SYDVKM. The CDR3 covers 14 residues. CDR3 loop: CASASEPSIYGYTF. The CDR3 nucleotides read TGTGCCAGCGCCTCCGAACCTAGTATCTATGGCTACACCTTC.